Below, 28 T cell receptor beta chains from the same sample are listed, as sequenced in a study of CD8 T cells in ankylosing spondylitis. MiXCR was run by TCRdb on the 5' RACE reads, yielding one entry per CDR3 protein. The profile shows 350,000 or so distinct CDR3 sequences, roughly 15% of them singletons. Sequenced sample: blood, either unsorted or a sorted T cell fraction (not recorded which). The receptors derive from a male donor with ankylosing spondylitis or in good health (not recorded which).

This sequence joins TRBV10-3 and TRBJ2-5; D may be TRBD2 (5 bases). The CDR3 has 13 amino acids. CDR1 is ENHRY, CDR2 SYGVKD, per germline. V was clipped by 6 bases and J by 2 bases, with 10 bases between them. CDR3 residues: CAISRDPQETQYF. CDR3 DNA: TGTGCCATCAGCCGGGATCCTCAAGAGACCCAGTACTTC.

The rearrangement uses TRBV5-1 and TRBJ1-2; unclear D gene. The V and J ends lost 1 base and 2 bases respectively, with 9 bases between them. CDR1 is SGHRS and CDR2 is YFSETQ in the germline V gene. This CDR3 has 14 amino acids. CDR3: CASSLWDVNYGYTF. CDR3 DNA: TGCGCCAGCAGCTTGTGGGATGTAAACTATGGCTACACCTTC. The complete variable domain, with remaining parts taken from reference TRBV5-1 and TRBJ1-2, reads KAGVTQTPRYLIKTRGQQVTLSCSPISGHRSVSWYQQTPGQGLQFLFEYFSETQRNKGNFPGRFSGRQFSNSRSEMNVSTLELGDSALYLCASSLWDVNYGYTFGSGTRLTVV.

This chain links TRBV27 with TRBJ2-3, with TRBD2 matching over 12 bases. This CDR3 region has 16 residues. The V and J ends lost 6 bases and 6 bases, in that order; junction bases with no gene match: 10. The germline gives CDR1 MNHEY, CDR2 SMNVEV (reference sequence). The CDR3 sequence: CASSRPGLAGRDTQYF. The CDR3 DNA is TGTGCCAGCAGCCGCCCTGGACTAGCGGGGAGGGATACGCAGTATTTT.

The CDR3 loop reads CASSLGLAEQFF. CDR3 DNA: TGTGCCAGCAGCCTCGGACTAGCGGAGCAGTTCTTC. The chain joins TRBV3-1 to TRBJ2-1; 9 nucleotides match TRBD2. Germline V gene lookup returns CDR1 LGHDT and CDR2 YNNKEL (reference sequence). This CDR3 has 12 amino acids. The V and J ends lost 4 bases and 10 bases, in that order; junction bases with no gene match: 2.

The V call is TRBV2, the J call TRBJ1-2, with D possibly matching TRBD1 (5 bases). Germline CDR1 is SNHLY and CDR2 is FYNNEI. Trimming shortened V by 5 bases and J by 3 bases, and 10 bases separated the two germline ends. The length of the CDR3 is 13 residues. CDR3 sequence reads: CASSQGADYGYTF. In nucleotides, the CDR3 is TGTGCCAGCAGTCAGGGCGCGGACTATGGCTACACCTTC.

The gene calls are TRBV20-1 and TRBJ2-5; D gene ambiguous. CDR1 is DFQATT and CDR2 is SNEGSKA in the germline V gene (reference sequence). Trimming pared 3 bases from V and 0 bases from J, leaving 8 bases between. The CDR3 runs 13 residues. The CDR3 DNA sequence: TGCAGTGCTAGTTTGCCAGACCAAGAGACCCAGTACTTC. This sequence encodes CSASLPDQETQYF.

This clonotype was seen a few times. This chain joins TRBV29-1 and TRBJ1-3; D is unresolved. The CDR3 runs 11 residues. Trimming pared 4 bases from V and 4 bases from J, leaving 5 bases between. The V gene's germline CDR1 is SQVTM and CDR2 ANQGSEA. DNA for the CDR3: TGCAGCGTTGTCATGGGAAACACCATATATTTT. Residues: CSVVMGNTIYF.

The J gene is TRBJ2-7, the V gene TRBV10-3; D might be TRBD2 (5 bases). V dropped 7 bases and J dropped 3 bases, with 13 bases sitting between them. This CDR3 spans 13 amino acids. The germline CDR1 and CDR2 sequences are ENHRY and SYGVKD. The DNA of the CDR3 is TGTGCCATCACCCCGGGATGGGACTACGAGCAGTACTTC. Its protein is CAITPGWDYEQYF.

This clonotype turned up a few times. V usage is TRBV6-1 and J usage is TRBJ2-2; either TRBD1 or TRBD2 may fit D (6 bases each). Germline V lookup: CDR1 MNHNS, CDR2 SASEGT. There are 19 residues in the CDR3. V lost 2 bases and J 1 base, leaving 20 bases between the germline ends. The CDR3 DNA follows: TGTGCCAGCAGTGAAAGGGGGACGGGGGCGAGGGGGAACACCGGGGAGCTGTTTTTT. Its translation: CASSERGTGARGNTGELFF.

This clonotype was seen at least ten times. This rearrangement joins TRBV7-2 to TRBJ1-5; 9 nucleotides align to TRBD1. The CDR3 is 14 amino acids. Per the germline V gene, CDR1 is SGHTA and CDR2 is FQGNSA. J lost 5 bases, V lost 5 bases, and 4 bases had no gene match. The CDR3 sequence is CASSQRTGDQPQHF. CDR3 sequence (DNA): TGTGCCAGCAGCCAACGGACAGGGGATCAGCCCCAGCATTTT.

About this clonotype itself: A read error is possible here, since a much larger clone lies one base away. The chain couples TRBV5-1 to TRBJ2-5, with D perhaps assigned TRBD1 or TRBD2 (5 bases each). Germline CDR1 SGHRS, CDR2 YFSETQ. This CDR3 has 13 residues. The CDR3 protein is CDSGPGTEETQYF. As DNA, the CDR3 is TGCGACAGCGGACCCGGGACGGAAGAGACCCAGTACTTC. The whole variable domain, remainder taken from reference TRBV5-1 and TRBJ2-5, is KAGVTQTPRYLIKTRGQQVTLSCSPISGHRSVSWYQQTPGQGLQFLFEYFSETQRNKGNFPGRFSGRQFSNSRSEMNVSTLELGDSALYLCDSGPGTEETQYFGPGTRLLVL.

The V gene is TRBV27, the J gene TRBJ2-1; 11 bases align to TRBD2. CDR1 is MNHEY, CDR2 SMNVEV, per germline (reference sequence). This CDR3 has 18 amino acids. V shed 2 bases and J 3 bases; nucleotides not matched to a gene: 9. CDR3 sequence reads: CASSLRVAGGPYYNEQFF. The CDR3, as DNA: TGTGCCAGCAGTTTAAGGGTAGCGGGAGGGCCTTACTACAATGAGCAGTTCTTC.

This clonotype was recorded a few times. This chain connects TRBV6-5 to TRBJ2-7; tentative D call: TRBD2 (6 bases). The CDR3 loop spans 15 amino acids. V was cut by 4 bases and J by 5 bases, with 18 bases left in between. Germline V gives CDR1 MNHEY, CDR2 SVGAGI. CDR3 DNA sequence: TGTGCCAGCAGTTTGGGGCCGCCCGGAGGGGACGAGCAGTACTTC. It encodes CASSLGPPGGDEQYF.

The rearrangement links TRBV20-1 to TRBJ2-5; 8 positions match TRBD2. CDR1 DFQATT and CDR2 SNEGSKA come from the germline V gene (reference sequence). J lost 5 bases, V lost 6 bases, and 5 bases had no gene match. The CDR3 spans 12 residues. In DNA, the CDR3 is TGCAGTGCAGGACTAGCTGGGGAGACCCAGTACTTC. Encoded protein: CSAGLAGETQYF.

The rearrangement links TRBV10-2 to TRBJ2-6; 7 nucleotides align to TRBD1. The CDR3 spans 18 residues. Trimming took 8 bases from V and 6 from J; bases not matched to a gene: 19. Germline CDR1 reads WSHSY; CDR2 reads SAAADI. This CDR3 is CASWHDRAISMMANVLTF. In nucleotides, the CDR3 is TGCGCCAGCTGGCATGACAGGGCAATTTCGATGATGGCCAACGTCCTGACTTTC.

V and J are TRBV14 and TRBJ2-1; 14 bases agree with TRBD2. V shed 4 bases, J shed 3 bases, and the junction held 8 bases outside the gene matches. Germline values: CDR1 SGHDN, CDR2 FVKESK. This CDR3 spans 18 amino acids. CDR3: CASSLTGTSGRSYNEQFF. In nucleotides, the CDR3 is TGTGCCAGCAGCCTTACCGGGACTAGCGGGAGAAGCTACAATGAGCAGTTCTTC.

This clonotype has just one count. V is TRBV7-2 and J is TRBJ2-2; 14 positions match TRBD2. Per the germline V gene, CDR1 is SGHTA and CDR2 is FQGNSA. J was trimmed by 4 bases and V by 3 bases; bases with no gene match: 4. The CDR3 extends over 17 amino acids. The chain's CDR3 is CASSLQGLAGVTGELFF. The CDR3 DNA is TGTGCCAGCAGCTTGCAGGGACTAGCGGGGGTCACCGGGGAGCTGTTTTTT.

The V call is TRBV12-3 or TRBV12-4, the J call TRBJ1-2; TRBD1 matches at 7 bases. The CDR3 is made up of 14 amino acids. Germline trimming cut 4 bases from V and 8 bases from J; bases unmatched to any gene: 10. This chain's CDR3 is CASSSPGTEGGYTF. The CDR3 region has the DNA TGTGCCAGCAGTTCCCCTGGGACAGAAGGAGGCTACACCTTC.

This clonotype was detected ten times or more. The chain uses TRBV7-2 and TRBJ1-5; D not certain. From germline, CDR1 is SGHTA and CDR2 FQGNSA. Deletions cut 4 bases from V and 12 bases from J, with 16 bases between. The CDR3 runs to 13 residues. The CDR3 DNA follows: TGTGCCAGCAGCTCCCGCGGCCCTCCCCTCCAGCATTTT. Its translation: CASSSRGPPLQHF.

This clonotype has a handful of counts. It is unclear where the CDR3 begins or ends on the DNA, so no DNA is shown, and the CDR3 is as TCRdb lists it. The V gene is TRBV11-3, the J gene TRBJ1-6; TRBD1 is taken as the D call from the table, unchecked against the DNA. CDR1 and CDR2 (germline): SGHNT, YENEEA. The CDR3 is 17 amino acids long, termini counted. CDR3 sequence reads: CASSSGQGSPNNSPLHF.

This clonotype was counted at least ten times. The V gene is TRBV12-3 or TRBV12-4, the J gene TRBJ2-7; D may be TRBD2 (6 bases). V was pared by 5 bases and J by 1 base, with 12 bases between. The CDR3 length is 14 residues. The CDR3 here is CASSPDGGSYEQYF. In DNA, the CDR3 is TGTGCCAGCAGTCCTGATGGGGGGTCCTACGAGCAGTACTTC.

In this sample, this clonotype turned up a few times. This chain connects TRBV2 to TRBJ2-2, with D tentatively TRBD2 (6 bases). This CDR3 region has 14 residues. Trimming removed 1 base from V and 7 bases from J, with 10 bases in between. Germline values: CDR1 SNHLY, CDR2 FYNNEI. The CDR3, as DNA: TGTGCCAGCAGTGAAGGACTAGTTTTCGGGGAGCTGTTTTTT. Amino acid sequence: CASSEGLVFGELFF. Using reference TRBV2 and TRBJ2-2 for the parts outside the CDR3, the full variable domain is EPEVTQTPSHQVTQMGQEVILRCVPISNHLYFYWYRQILGQKVEFLVSFYNNEISEKSEIFDDQFSVERPDGSNFTLKIRSTKLEDSAMYFCASSEGLVFGELFFGEGSRLTVL.

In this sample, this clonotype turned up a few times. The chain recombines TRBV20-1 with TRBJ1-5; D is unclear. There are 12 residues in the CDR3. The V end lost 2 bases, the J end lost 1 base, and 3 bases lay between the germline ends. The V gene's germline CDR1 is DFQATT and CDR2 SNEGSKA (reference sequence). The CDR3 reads CSARQSNQPQHF. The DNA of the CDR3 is TGCAGTGCTAGACAGAGCAATCAGCCCCAGCATTTT.

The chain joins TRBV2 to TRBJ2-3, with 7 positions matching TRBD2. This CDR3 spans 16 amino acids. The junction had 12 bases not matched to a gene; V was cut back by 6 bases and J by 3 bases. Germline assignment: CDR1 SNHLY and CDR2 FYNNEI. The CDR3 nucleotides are TGTGCCAGCAGGGCGAGCGGGGCATGGGGAACAGATACGCAGTATTTT. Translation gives CASRASGAWGTDTQYF.

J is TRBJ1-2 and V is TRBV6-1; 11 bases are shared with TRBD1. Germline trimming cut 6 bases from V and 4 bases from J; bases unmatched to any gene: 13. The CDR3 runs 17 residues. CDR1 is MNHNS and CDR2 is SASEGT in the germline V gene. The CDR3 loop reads CASRVGTGGSFLYGYTF. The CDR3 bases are TGTGCCAGCAGGGTCGGGACAGGGGGATCGTTCCTCTATGGCTACACCTTC.

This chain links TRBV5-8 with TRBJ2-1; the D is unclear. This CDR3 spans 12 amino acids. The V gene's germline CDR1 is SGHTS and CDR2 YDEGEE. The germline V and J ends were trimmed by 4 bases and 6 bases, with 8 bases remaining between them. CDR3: CASSRLINEQFF. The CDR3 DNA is TGTGCCAGCAGCCGCTTAATCAATGAGCAGTTCTTC. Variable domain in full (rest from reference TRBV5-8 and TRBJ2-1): EAGVTQSPTHLIKTRGQQATLRCSPISGHTSVYWYQQALGLGLQFLLWYDEGEERNRGNFPPRFSGRQFPNYSSELNVNALELEDSALYLCASSRLINEQFFGPGTRLTVL.

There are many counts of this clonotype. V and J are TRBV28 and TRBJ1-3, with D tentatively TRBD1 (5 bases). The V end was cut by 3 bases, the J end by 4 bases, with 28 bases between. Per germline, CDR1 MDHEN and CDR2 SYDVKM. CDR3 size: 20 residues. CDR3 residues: CASSFGGDKLRTSRGNTIYF. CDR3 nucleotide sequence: TGTGCCAGCAGTTTTGGAGGGGATAAATTAAGGACCTCTAGGGGAAACACCATATATTTT.

CDR3 protein: CAWSVSGAPNTGELFF. As DNA, the CDR3 is TGTGCCTGGAGTGTATCTGGTGCACCCAACACCGGGGAGCTGTTTTTT. This chain joins TRBV30 and TRBJ2-2, with D uncertain. CDR3 size: 16 residues. The V gene's germline CDR1 is GTSNPN and CDR2 SVGIG (reference sequence). V lost 0 bases, J lost 2 bases, and 13 bases lay in between.